This T cell receptor (beta chain) stems from a study of blood T cell repertoires in COVID-19. This clone showed up just a few times. Original data processing: Amplification with reference gene primers provided the estimates of nucleated cell counts. The assay was immunoSEQ multiplex PCR, and TCRdb's table has in-frame clones only and misses some. V, J and clone size are those of that table, while D and trimming were read from the DNA. This repertoire shows fewer than 250,000 clones, under 90% found once; its top ten account for 9.5% to 13%. The sequenced material came from peripheral blood. The receptor was derived from a man aged 45-65 years with COVID-19, enrolled during active disease.

CDR3 sequence: CASISRGSVHEQFF. CDR3 DNA sequence: TGTGCCAGCATCTCTAGAGGTAGCGTCCATGAGCAGTTCTTC. The chain has TRBV7-9 and TRBJ2-1; D is possibly TRBD2 (5 bases). In germline, CDR1 is SEHNR, CDR2 FQNEAQ (reference sequence). The V gene lost 7 bases and the J gene lost 8 bases, with 18 bases spanning the gap. The CDR3 has 14 amino acids. Using reference TRBV7-9 and TRBJ2-1 for the parts outside the CDR3, the full variable domain is DTGVSQNPRHKITKRGQNVTFRCDPISEHNRLYWYRQTLGQGPEFLTYFQNEAQLEKSRLLSDRFSAERPKGSFSTLEIQRTEQGDSAMYLCASISRGSVHEQFFGPGTRLTVL.